One sample yielded the 5 T cell receptor beta chains listed below, sequenced in a study of Graves' ophthalmopathy and Graves' hyperthyroidism. RNA transcripts yielded amplified TCR beta CDR3 regions. HTBI-primed first-round RT-PCR preceded second-round multiplex PCR. TCRdb re-called the multiplex PCR reads with MiXCR, one entry per CDR3 protein. The data show 300,000 or so distinct CDR3 sequences, 15% to 20% seen once. Sample: peripheral blood. These TCRs come from an adult man with Graves' ophthalmopathy.

The V call is TRBV12-3 or TRBV12-4, the J call TRBJ2-5; D possibly corresponds to TRBD2 (6 bases). The CDR3 is made up of 17 amino acids. Trimming left V 4 bases short and J 2 bases short, with 20 bases between. The CDR3 nucleotides are TGTGCCAGCAGTTGGGGCGCGGAGGGTATGATACAAGAGACCCAGTACTTC. Its translation: CASSWGAEGMIQETQYF.

This clonotype was seen repeatedly, ten times or more. The V call is TRBV28, the J call TRBJ2-7; D is undetermined. Trimming pared 2 bases from V and 6 bases from J, leaving 11 bases between. Germline CDR1 reads MDHEN; CDR2 reads SYDVKM. CDR3 length: 13 amino acids. CDR3 in DNA: TGTGCCAGCAGTTTAGGTGTGTATAGCGAGCAGTACTTC. Translation: CASSLGVYSEQYF. Using reference TRBV28 and TRBJ2-7 for the parts outside the CDR3, the full variable domain is DVKVTQSSRYLVKRTGEKVFLECVQDMDHENMFWYRQDPGLGLRLIYFSYDVKMKEKGDIPEGYSVSREKKERFSLILESASTNQTSMYLCASSLGVYSEQYFGPGTRLTVT.

In its sample, this clonotype was seen many times. The chain carries TRBV6-2 or TRBV6-3 and TRBJ1-5; D is unclear. The germline V and J ends were trimmed by 2 bases and 9 bases, with 26 bases remaining between them. Germline CDR1 is MNHEY and CDR2 is SVGEGT. CDR3 length: 18 amino acids. The CDR3 DNA sequence: TGTGCCAGCAGTTACAGTGCCCATCACGTCACTGAACTGTGGCCCCAGCATTTT. Its protein product is CASSYSAHHVTELWPQHF.

The chain is built from TRBV4-1 and TRBJ2-7, with TRBD2 as a possible D gene (5 bases). The V and J ends lost 0 bases and 2 bases respectively, with 14 bases between them. Germline CDR1 is MGHRA and CDR2 is YSYEKL. This CDR3 has 16 residues. The CDR3 is CASSQEARRAPYEQYF. In nucleotides, the CDR3 is TGCGCCAGCAGCCAAGAGGCCAGGCGGGCCCCCTACGAGCAGTACTTC.

In this sample, this clonotype turned up many times. The rearrangement links TRBV7-2 to TRBJ2-5; 11 nucleotides align to TRBD1. V lost 1 base to trimming and J lost 4 bases; unmatched junction nucleotides: 2. There are 15 residues in the CDR3. Germline V CDR1 and CDR2: SGHTA, FQGNSA. In DNA form, the CDR3 reads TGTGCCAGCAGCTTAGGGGGGACAGGGGGAGAGACCCAGTACTTC. This codes for CASSLGGTGGETQYF.